These 11 T cell receptor beta chains share one sample of origin, sequenced in a study of vaccination and CD4 T cells after COVID-19. The Oncomine TCR Beta short-read assay was applied to DNA of cultured CD4+ T cells. TCRdb reanalysed the PCR reads using MiXCR and keeps one entry per CDR3 protein. The sample lists under 7,000 distinct CDR3 sequences, around 37% occurring once. These TCRs are of unknown antigen specificity. The treatment: roughly 10-day PBMC culture with coronavirus spike peptide pools or control peptides (ViraFEST assay). Samples of CD4+ T cells were obtained from the unexposed donor before the COVID-19 pandemic (2011-2018). Sequencing was carried out using CD4+ T cells from blood, cultured in vitro. The receptor set was obtained from a human donor in good health.

V usage is TRBV20-1 and J usage is TRBJ1-4; D is unresolved. The length of the CDR3 is 10 residues. Trimming pared 4 bases from V and 8 bases from J, leaving 5 bases between. The germline V gene has CDR1 DFQATT and CDR2 SNEGSKA (reference sequence). CDR3 region: CSAIDEKLFF. As DNA, the CDR3 is TGCAGTGCTATAGACGAAAAACTGTTTTTT.

The chain carries TRBV6-1 and TRBJ1-2, with D possibly being TRBD1 (6 bases). Trimming left V 2 bases short and J 6 bases short, with 16 bases between. The CDR3 length is 15 residues. The V gene's germline CDR1 is MNHNS and CDR2 SASEGT. CDR3 DNA: TGTGCCAGCAGTGAACCTTCTCGCAGGGGAAATGGCTACACCTTC. Protein: CASSEPSRRGNGYTF.

This clonotype was detected only a few times. The rearrangement uses TRBV6-5 and TRBJ2-7; TRBD1 matches 8 bases. With V trimmed by 3 bases and J by 2 bases, 6 bases remained unmatched. The CDR3 is 15 residues long. Germline assignment: CDR1 MNHEY and CDR2 SVGAGI. CDR3 region: CASSYVRQGPYEQYF. The CDR3, as DNA: TGTGCCAGCAGTTATGTTAGACAGGGGCCCTACGAGCAGTACTTC.

This clonotype occurred a few times. This chain uses TRBV7-2 with TRBJ1-1; D is undetermined. This CDR3 contains 14 residues. The ends were cut back, 2 bases at V and 7 bases at J, with 14 bases in the middle. The V gene's germline CDR1 is SGHTA and CDR2 FQGNSA. The CDR3, as DNA: TGTGCCAGCAGCTTATACGGAGGGATGGGTGAAGCTTTCTTT. Amino acids: CASSLYGGMGEAFF.

This chain connects TRBV6-2 or TRBV6-3 to TRBJ2-5; tentatively, D is TRBD2 (6 bases). V lost 7 bases and J 4 bases, leaving 13 bases between the germline ends. Germline V gives CDR1 MNHEY, CDR2 SVGEGT. The CDR3 loop spans 13 amino acids. The CDR3 DNA sequence: TGTGCCAGCAACCCGGGGGATTTAGAGACCCAGTACTTC. Amino acid sequence: CASNPGDLETQYF.

Of note for this clonotype: Germline and junction disagree at one end, which may indicate a read error. The chain links TRBV2 to TRBJ1-1, with unresolved D. The CDR3 runs to 11 residues. Germline values: CDR1 SNHLY, CDR2 FYNNEI. CDR3 DNA: TGTGGCAGCAGTGACCCCTCCGAAGCTTTCTTT. Its translation is CGSSDPSEAFF. The complete variable domain, with remaining parts taken from reference TRBV2 and TRBJ1-1, reads EPEVTQTPSHQVTQMGQEVILRCVPISNHLYFYWYRQILGQKVEFLVSFYNNEISEKSEIFDDQFSVERPDGSNFTLKIRSTKLEDSAMYFCGSSDPSEAFFGQGTRLTVV.

The chain combines TRBV6-5 with TRBJ2-7; D might be TRBD1 (6 bases). CDR1 is MNHEY, CDR2 SVGAGI, per germline. V was trimmed by 2 bases and J by 2 bases, leaving 10 bases between them. The CDR3 contains 14 residues. The chain's CDR3 is CASSYRTEAYEQYF. As DNA, the CDR3 is TGTGCCAGCAGTTACAGGACAGAAGCCTACGAGCAGTACTTC.

This clonotype was seen only a few times. The chain joins TRBV30 to TRBJ1-5; no clear D gene. This CDR3 region has 13 residues. Deletions cut 2 bases from V and 4 bases from J, with 9 bases between. Per the germline V gene, CDR1 is GTSNPN and CDR2 is SVGIG (reference sequence). For the CDR3, the DNA is TGTGCCTGGAGTAGGCAGGCGAATCAGCCCCAGCATTTT. Translation: CAWSRQANQPQHF. The variable domain in full, completed from reference TRBV30 and TRBJ1-5, reads SQTIHQWPATLVQPVGSPLSLECTVEGTSNPNLYWYRQAAGRGLQLLFYSVGIGQISSEVPQNLSASRPQDRQFILSSKKLLLSDSGFYLCAWSRQANQPQHFGDGTRLSIL.

The chain employs TRBV20-1 and TRBJ1-3; D gene uncertain. CDR3 size: 14 residues. CDR1 is DFQATT, CDR2 SNEGSKA, per germline (reference sequence). Trimming cost V 0 bases and J 4 bases, with 10 bases left between them. CDR3 DNA: TGCAGTGCTAGAGACACAGCACCCGGAAACACCATATATTTT. Translating it yields CSARDTAPGNTIYF.

The chain joins TRBV6-1 to TRBJ1-2, with TRBD1 identical over 7 bases. This CDR3 has 13 amino acids. V dropped 6 bases and J dropped 5; count of bases not matched to a gene: 6. CDR1 and CDR2 (germline): MNHNS, SASEGT. This CDR3 reads CASSPGGRYGYTF. The CDR3 nucleotides are TGTGCCAGCAGCCCAGGGGGACGTTATGGCTACACCTTC.

The rearrangement joins TRBV5-1 to TRBJ2-2; D is perhaps TRBD1 (5 bases). Trimming cost V 0 bases and J 0 bases, with 6 bases left between them. The CDR3 sequence is 15 residues long. Germline assignment: CDR1 SGHRS and CDR2 YFSETQ. Here the CDR3 DNA reads TGCGCCAGCAGCTTGGGACAGCCGAACACCGGGGAGCTGTTTTTT. This translates into CASSLGQPNTGELFF.